A selection of T cell receptor beta chains follows, all from one sample in a study of blood T cell repertoires in COVID-19. Sequencing was performed with immunoSEQ multiplex PCR; in TCRdb, only in-frame clones are kept and a portion is missing. The repertoire has 300,000 to 450,000 clones, about 92% of them found once; the top ten carry around 4%. The sequenced sample was peripheral blood. These receptors were obtained from a woman in her sixties with COVID-19, enrolled during active disease. The conserved cysteine and the conserved F or W are not part of the CDR3 here. The order of the fields is J gene, V gene, CDR3 length, D gene, CDR3 protein. D genes are given only for firm matches.

>TRBJ2-3|TRBV3-1/TRBV3-2|13|TRBD2
ASRASGGFTDTQY
>TRBJ1-1|TRBV3-1/TRBV3-2|12|TRBD1
ASTRQGMNTEAF
>TRBJ1-1|TRBV5-1|12|.
ASSLAGRGTEAF
>TRBJ1-1|TRBV7-9|12|TRBD1
ASRKTGTEGKAF
>TRBJ1-5|TRBV21-1|12|.
ASSNGGGNQPQH
>TRBJ1-1|TRBV2|15|.
ASEDLASSGGNTEAF
>TRBJ1-2|TRBV27|12|.
ASSLSGSNYGYT
>TRBJ1-1|TRBV11-2|10|.
ASSSSGTEAF
>TRBJ2-5|TRBV10-2|13|.
ASSDLVGAHETQY
>TRBJ2-5|TRBV13|11|TRBD1
ASSNRQGETQY
>TRBJ1-2|TRBV28|12|.
ASSPPARDDGYT
>TRBJ1-1|TRBV19|11|.
ASTGWKNTEAF
>TRBJ1-5|TRBV20-1|12|.
SASSGGSNQPQH
>TRBJ1-6|TRBV18|13|TRBD1
ASSPLDRGNSPLH
>TRBJ1-6|TRBV6-6|14|.
ASSYSRAQENSPLH
>TRBJ2-3|TRBV12-3/TRBV12-4|10|.
ASSPFGDTQY
>TRBJ2-7|TRBV27|12|.
ASSLGQGGDEQY
>TRBJ1-4|TRBV21-1|13|.
ASSKSPNTNEKLF
>TRBJ2-7|TRBV6-5|13|.
ASSYSTGRSYEQY
>TRBJ2-5|TRBV2|15|.
ASSEIDHVFGGETQY
>TRBJ2-2|TRBV4-2|14|.
ASRTLGEGYTGELF
>TRBJ1-5|TRBV7-2|15|TRBD1
ASSFFPDRANNQPQH
>TRBJ1-5|TRBV18|12|.
ASSAGTRDQPQH
>TRBJ1-6|TRBV9|14|.
ASSVEGAQGNSPLH
>TRBJ1-4|TRBV29-1|11|TRBD1
SVGQGGSEKLF
>TRBJ1-1|TRBV12-5|16|.
ASGLVLVGSGMNTEAF
>TRBJ2-7|TRBV6-1|12|TRBD1
ASSEGTGGAIKY
>TRBJ1-2|TRBV9|13|TRBD1
ASSLGGGRGYGYT
>TRBJ1-2|TRBV2|11|.
ASSEPRINGYT
>TRBJ2-3|TRBV9|14|TRBD2
ASSSQVRGATDTQY
>TRBJ1-1|TRBV28|13|.
ASSPYVGTQSEAF
>TRBJ2-2|TRBV7-3|14|TRBD2
ASSRTSGSNTGELF
>TRBJ1-3|TRBV19|12|TRBD1
ASSPTGSGNTIY
>TRBJ2-4|TRBV18|12|.
ASSPPFQRDIQY
>TRBJ2-1|TRBV7-9|15|TRBD2
ASSPSGTSGAYNEQF
>TRBJ2-3|TRBV19|14|TRBD2
ASSYGLARGTDTQY
>TRBJ2-5|TRBV7-2|11|TRBD2
ASRSGVGETQY
>TRBJ2-1|TRBV7-3|13|TRBD2
ASSVSPGGPNEQF
>TRBJ1-5|TRBV2|14|.
ASSEKAGYSNQPQH
>TRBJ2-6|TRBV29-1|14|.
SVGRAKSSGANVLT
>TRBJ2-3|TRBV7-3|14|TRBD1
ASSLAGQGGTDTQY
>TRBJ2-3|TRBV6-6|12|TRBD1
ASSSGTGKGTQY
>TRBJ2-7|TRBV29-1|11|.
SVGGGLSYEQY
>TRBJ2-3|TRBV7-2|14|TRBD2
ASSSGLAGGVGTQY
>TRBJ1-2|TRBV28|11|.
ASSPGLNYGYT
>TRBJ2-7|TRBV18|13|TRBD1
ASSKSGTESYEQY
>TRBJ1-1|TRBV11-3|11|.
ASSLTVNTEAF
>TRBJ1-5|TRBV30|13|.
AWSVGGRGNQPQH
>TRBJ2-1|TRBV5-4|14|.
ASSLSTRTKNNEQF
>TRBJ1-5|TRBV6-5|13|TRBD1
ASSSGTGGYQPQH
>TRBJ2-7|TRBV2|12|.
ASSVQPGAMEQY
>TRBJ2-7|TRBV7-2|11|TRBD1
ASSLDPGQGSI
>TRBJ1-2|TRBV11-2|14|TRBD1
ASSSFEGAHRSGYT
>TRBJ2-3|TRBV9|12|.
ASSVLPSTDTQY
>TRBJ1-1|TRBV3-1/TRBV3-2|11|.
ASSLGGNTEAF